This TCR beta chain stems from a study of blood T cells in healthy people across ages. On the study more broadly: Every two T cells gave about one barcoded beta molecule via template switching.

Healthy individuals of Caucasian origin from Russia, aged roughly 6 to 100, served as donors. The table lists this clonotype with a few counts. A second PCR, run for about 6 to 11 cycles, used a sample-barcoded 5' primer plus a J-beta primer mix. One entry per CDR3 protein, called by TCRdb with MiXCR from the 5' RACE reads. The sample comprises approximately 1.5 million distinct CDR3 sequences, about 35% of which are singletons, and approximately 11% rests with the top ten. CDR3 length: 18 amino acids. V lost 1 base and J lost 4, with 19 bases in between. Germline CDR1 and CDR2: MGHRA and YSYEKL. The chain joins TRBV4-1 to TRBJ1-4, with D tentatively TRBD1 (6 bases). The source is a woman younger than 45 in good health. The sequencing input was blood. In nucleotides, the CDR3 is TGCGCCAGCAGCCAAGGCCGCAGGCTACAGGGAATTAATGAAAAACTGTTTTTT. It translates to CASSQGRRLQGINEKLFF.